This T cell receptor (beta chain) was found in a study of cytomegalovirus exposure and HLA in healthy donors. Amplification used 60 Vbeta primers and 13 Jbeta primers. Generated by immunoSEQ multiplex PCR, the TCRdb table keeps only in-frame clones and is missing some. The sample has over 150,000 clones, 80% seen once. The J segment lost 5 bases and the V segment lost 0 bases, leaving 3 bases of the junction unmatched. Germline V gene sequence: CDR1 MGHDK, CDR2 SYGVNS. This CDR3 has 15 residues. The sample was PBMCs. This chain uses TRBV25-1 with TRBJ1-4, with 7 bases aligning to TRBD1. This clonotype was sampled from a human donor in good health. The CDR3 DNA reads as TGTGCCAGCAGTGAATACAGGGGGTTAAATGAAAAACTGTTTTTT. The encoded protein is CASSEYRGLNEKLFF.